This entry is about one T cell receptor beta chain. This entry is derived from a study of blood T cell repertoires in COVID-19. At the level of the study: Spain, Italy and the United States supplied samples that represented acute and convalescent COVID-19.

V gave up 7 bases and J gave up 4 bases; unmatched junction bases: 11. The CDR3 runs to 15 residues. Germline lookup yields CDR1 MDHEN and CDR2 SYDVKM. Sequencing was performed with immunoSEQ multiplex PCR; in TCRdb, only in-frame clones are kept and a portion is missing. This table has around 470,000 clones, less than 95% appearing once. Sequencing was done on a sample of PBMCs or T cells enriched from blood (not recorded which). This receptor was taken from a young man who had recovered from COVID-19. The gene calls are TRBV28 and TRBJ1-1, with TRBD1 matching 8 bases. In nucleotides, the CDR3 is TGTGCCAGCACCGACGCCGGGACAGGAGGCACTGAAGCTTTCTTT. Encoded protein: CASTDAGTGGTEAFF.